This T cell receptor (beta chain) was captured by sequencing in a study of control samples from healthy donors and cancer patients. Repertoires were generated with immunoSEQ multiplex PCR, while TCRdb's copy carries only in-frame clones and drops some. Of roughly 70,000 clones listed, 94% were seen once; the top ten hold 2.5% to 3%. Trimming cost V 3 bases and J 0 bases, with 6 bases left between them. Germline V CDR1 and CDR2: SGHDN, FVKESK. This CDR3 spans 15 amino acids. The specimen was blood. The rearrangement uses TRBV14 and TRBJ1-6; no firm D call. This sequence originates from a woman in her 30s in good health. The CDR3 here is CASSQGSSYNSPLHF. The CDR3 DNA reads TGTGCCAGCAGCCAGGGGAGCTCCTATAATTCACCCCTCCACTTT.